This T cell receptor (beta chain) appears in the sequencing data of a study of blood T cell repertoires in COVID-19. At the level of the study: The study drew acute and convalescent COVID-19 samples from the United States, Italy and Spain. T cells, B-cell-depleted T cells, or PBMCs supplied cDNA or gDNA.

In the authors' workflow: How many nucleated cells were present was estimated from reference gene primer amplification. Libraries were prepared by immunoSEQ multiplex PCR; TCRdb keeps only in-frame clonotypes and omits some of them. That table furnishes V, J and clone size, whereas the DNA furnished D and trimming. The sample yields 110,000 or so clones, 88% seen once. V was cut by 2 bases and J by 2 bases, with 12 bases left in between. CDR1 is SGHRS and CDR2 is YFSETQ in the germline V gene. The CDR3 runs to 15 residues. Sequencing was performed on peripheral blood. The sequence came from a human donor in a cohort sampled during active COVID-19. This sequence joins TRBV5-1 and TRBJ2-3, with D perhaps TRBD2 (5 bases). Written as DNA, the CDR3 is TGCGCCAGCAGCTTTACGGGGTTCCACACAGATACGCAGTATTTT. Protein sequence: CASSFTGFHTDTQYF.